This TCR beta chain was retrieved from a study of shared clonotypes between healthy human individuals. The V and J ends lost 3 bases and 2 bases respectively, with 10 bases between them. CDR3 length equals 14 residues. The V gene's germline CDR1 is KGHSH and CDR2 LQKENI. Profiled with immunoSEQ multiplex PCR; TCRdb holds only in-frame clones, not every one. The sample consists of about 770,000 clones, around 77% of them appearing once. This rearrangement joins TRBV18 to TRBJ1-1; D call uncertain. Sequencing was done on a sample of memory CD4+ T cells sorted from blood. Stated subset: CD45RA-negative fraction. The origin of this receptor is a woman in her twenties or thirties in good health. This CDR3 reads CASSPSAGNTEAFF. The CDR3 nucleotides read TGTGCCAGCTCACCCTCGGCGGGTAACACTGAAGCTTTCTTT.